This TCR beta chain was sequenced during a study of CD8 T cells in ankylosing spondylitis. Findings and limits, study-wide: For ankylosing spondylitis blood, a TCR beta motif of 7 to 9 highly homologous variants appeared characteristic.

TCRdb used MiXCR to reprocess the 5' RACE reads, holding one entry per CDR3 protein. The sample contains under 250,000 distinct CDR3 sequences, about 7.3% of which appear only once. Trimming removed 7 bases at V and 3 bases at J, with 15 bases between. Looked up from germline, CDR1 is MNHEY and CDR2 is SMNVEV (reference sequence). The CDR3 has 14 amino acids. This clonotype showed up many times. Its antigen is unidentified. Sequencing was carried out using blood, either unsorted or a sorted T cell fraction (not recorded which). This sequence was found in a male donor with ankylosing spondylitis. The genes are TRBV27 and TRBJ1-1; possible D gene TRBD1, 5 bases. CDR3 sequence (DNA): TGTGCCAGCACCCGGACGGGGGGACACACTGAAGCTTTCTTT. Translation gives CASTRTGGHTEAFF.